These 19 T cell receptor beta chains share one sample of origin, sequenced in a study of CXCR3-negative and CXCR3-positive naive CD8 T cells. UMI-tagged TRB cDNA libraries were built via 5' RACE. TCRdb processed the 5' RACE reads again and assigns one entry to each CDR3 protein, with no DNA. The table counts more than 20,000 distinct CDR3 sequences; 4% lies in the top ten. Material: naive CXCR3- CD8+ T cells from blood. Subset noted: CD45RO-CCR7+CD27+CD95- naive CD8+ T cells lacking CXCR3 (TNR3-). The receptors come from a human donor in good health. Some clones in this sample may be carry-over from other donors' samples.

This chain links TRBV29-1 with TRBJ2-1; without DNA, the TCRdb call of TRBD2 cannot be checked. The V gene's germline CDR1 is SQVTM and CDR2 ANQGSEA. The CDR3 consists of 15 residues. CDR3 loop: CSVEKPLRDSNEQFF.

This chain uses TRBV29-1 with TRBJ1-1; TCRdb's D gene call, TRBD1, goes unchecked for lack of DNA. The CDR3 sequence is 14 residues long. CDR1 and CDR2 (germline): SQVTM, ANQGSEA. CDR3 residues: CSVEFDRGFTEAFF.

The rearrangement joins TRBV3-1 to TRBJ2-1; TCRdb's D gene call, TRBD1, goes unchecked for lack of DNA. This CDR3 has 16 amino acids. CDR1 and CDR2 from the germline V gene are LGHDT and YNNKEL (reference sequence). Here the CDR3 reads CASSPRQETPYNEQFF.

V usage is TRBV12-3 or TRBV12-4 and J usage is TRBJ2-3; TCRdb proposes TRBD1, but this gene call is untestable without DNA. The CDR3 loop spans 15 amino acids. CDR3 sequence: CASSLEGGSTDTQYF.

This rearrangement joins TRBV7-2 to TRBJ2-1; TCRdb returns TRBD1, unconfirmable since there is no DNA. The CDR3 contains 18 residues. Germline CDR1 is SGHTA and CDR2 is FQGNSA. This CDR3 is CASSLGVPKLTFNNEQFF.

V usage is TRBV12-3 or TRBV12-4 and J usage is TRBJ2-1. The CDR3 has 14 residues. CDR3 protein: CASSFGAYYNEQFF.

The chain has TRBV5-1 and TRBJ1-2. The V gene's germline CDR1 is SGHRS and CDR2 YFSETQ. This CDR3 is built from 12 residues. CDR3 sequence: CASSAGMDGYTF. Variable domain in full (rest from reference TRBV5-1 and TRBJ1-2): KAGVTQTPRYLIKTRGQQVTLSCSPISGHRSVSWYQQTPGQGLQFLFEYFSETQRNKGNFPGRFSGRQFSNSRSEMNVSTLELGDSALYLCASSAGMDGYTFGSGTRLTVV.

The chain links TRBV9 to TRBJ1-6. The CDR3 is made up of 17 amino acids. Germline CDR1 is SGDLS and CDR2 is YYNGEE. CDR3 sequence reads: CASSVGSRESADSPLHF.

V is TRBV5-1 and J is TRBJ2-3. The germline V gene encodes CDR1 SGHRS and CDR2 YFSETQ. The CDR3 is 12 residues long. The chain's CDR3 is CASSVTSDTQYF.

The chain carries TRBV7-9 and TRBJ2-3. The CDR3 is made up of 11 amino acids. CDR1 and CDR2 from the germline V gene are SEHNR and FQNEAQ (reference sequence). The CDR3 loop is CASSLAQGQYF.

The gene calls are TRBV29-1 and TRBJ2-1; TCRdb returns TRBD1, unconfirmable since there is no DNA. The CDR3 has 12 residues. Germline CDR1 and CDR2: SQVTM and ANQGSEA. The CDR3 here is CSTRVSLNEQFF.

The V gene is TRBV20-1, the J gene TRBJ2-1; TCRdb's D call, TRBD1, is unchecked because there is no DNA. The CDR3 covers 16 residues. Germline CDR1 is DFQATT and CDR2 is SNEGSKA (reference sequence). CDR3 loop: CSARDQGSGDHNEQFF.

V is TRBV20-1 and J is TRBJ1-2; TCRdb's assignment of TRBD1 cannot be checked, as there is no DNA. Germline CDR1 is DFQATT and CDR2 is SNEGSKA (reference sequence). The CDR3 covers 12 residues. The CDR3 protein is CSARPTGYGYTF.

The chain links TRBV29-1 to TRBJ2-5; TCRdb calls TRBD1, which cannot be checked without DNA. This CDR3 is built from 12 residues. Germline-derived CDR1 and CDR2 are SQVTM and ANQGSEA. The CDR3 sequence: CSFSGVGETQYF.

The chain has TRBV27 and TRBJ2-7; the D gene TCRdb calls, TRBD1, cannot be checked with no DNA. The CDR3 covers 17 residues. CDR1 is MNHEY, CDR2 SMNVEV, per germline (reference sequence). The CDR3 protein is CASSLGMGTGQKYEQYF.

The genes are TRBV10-3 and TRBJ2-7; TCRdb's D call, TRBD2, is unchecked because there is no DNA. CDR3 length: 12 residues. Germline CDR1 is ENHRY and CDR2 is SYGVKD. CDR3 loop: CATGLAVWEQYF.

V usage is TRBV28 and J usage is TRBJ2-2; TCRdb names TRBD1, which stays unverified in the absence of DNA. The length of the CDR3 is 14 residues. CDR1 is MDHEN, CDR2 SYDVKM, per germline. The CDR3 here is CASRQTGGSGELFF.

The chain couples TRBV7-2 to TRBJ2-1; TCRdb gives TRBD2 as the D gene, but with no DNA this cannot be confirmed. Germline lookup yields CDR1 SGHTA and CDR2 FQGNSA. This CDR3 has 17 residues. The CDR3 protein is CASSSRSRGALNNEQFF.

The chain has TRBV29-1 and TRBJ2-2; the TCRdb call, TRBD1, lacks DNA for checking. The CDR3 is 16 residues long. Per germline, CDR1 SQVTM and CDR2 ANQGSEA. The CDR3 here is CSVEDGYDRAAGELFF.